The 28 T cell receptor beta chains below all came from one sample that was sequenced in a study of control samples from healthy donors and cancer patients. Profiling relied on immunoSEQ multiplex PCR, and the TCRdb table lists in-frame clones only, not all of them. The sample lists some 95,000 clones, 88% occurring once. The sequenced sample was blood. These receptors all come from a man aged 25 to 45 in good health.

The rearrangement joins TRBV18 to TRBJ1-1, with D maybe TRBD1 (6 bases). Per the germline V gene, CDR1 is KGHSH and CDR2 is LQKENI. The CDR3 runs 14 residues. Deletions cut 3 bases from V and 9 bases from J, with 17 bases between. CDR3 sequence reads: CASSPPGQKLKAFF. CDR3 nucleotide sequence: TGTGCCAGCTCACCGCCCGGACAGAAGCTTAAAGCTTTCTTT.

V is TRBV11-2 and J is TRBJ1-1; D not resolved. The CDR3 contains 15 residues. Trimming stripped 5 bases from V and 6 bases from J, with 19 bases between. Germline CDR1 is SGHAT and CDR2 is FQNNGV. DNA for the CDR3: TGTGCCAGCAGCCTACAGCCGGGCGGGTTGTCTGAAGCTTTCTTT. It codes for CASSLQPGGLSEAFF.

This chain uses TRBV28 with TRBJ2-3, with D unclear. This CDR3 has 15 residues. Germline loops: CDR1 MDHEN, CDR2 SYDVKM. V lost 3 bases and J 0 bases, leaving 10 bases between the germline ends. The CDR3 spells CASSLATASTDTQYF. CDR3 nucleotide sequence: TGTGCCAGCAGTTTGGCCACAGCTAGCACAGATACGCAGTATTTT.

V is TRBV19 and J is TRBJ2-3, with TRBD2 matching 14 bases. The CDR3 is 19 residues long. V dropped 6 bases and J dropped 0; count of bases not matched to a gene: 11. The V gene's germline CDR1 is LNHDA and CDR2 SQIVND (reference sequence). CDR3 nucleotide sequence: TGTGCCAGTAGGCAAAAGGGGTGGACTAGCGGGAGGAGCACAGATACGCAGTATTTT. It is translated as CASRQKGWTSGRSTDTQYF.

This chain joins TRBV11-3 and TRBJ2-3; D could derive from TRBD1 or TRBD2 (5 bases each). V was cut by 5 bases and J by 6 bases, with 12 bases left in between. Per germline, CDR1 SGHNT and CDR2 YENEEA. The CDR3 has 13 amino acids. CDR3 coding DNA: TGTGCCAGCAGCCTACCTGAGGGGGATACGCAGTATTTT. Amino acids: CASSLPEGDTQYF.

The chain uses TRBV6-6 and TRBJ1-6; the match to TRBD1 covers 7 bases. The CDR3 has 15 residues. Germline CDR1 and CDR2: MNHNY and SVGAGI (reference sequence). Trimming at V came to 5 bases and at J to 5 bases, leaving 6 bases not matched to a gene. The CDR3 region is CASSRGQPDNSPLHF. DNA of the CDR3: TGTGCCAGCAGTCGGGGACAGCCAGATAATTCACCCCTCCACTTT.

This chain joins TRBV28 and TRBJ1-2; 7 bases are a match to TRBD1. The CDR3 runs to 13 residues. Germline CDR1 MDHEN, CDR2 SYDVKM. The V and J ends lost 3 bases and 4 bases, in that order; junction bases with no gene match: 2. The CDR3, as DNA: TGTGCCAGCAGTTTGACAGGGCCCTATGGCTACACCTTC. It yields the protein CASSLTGPYGYTF.

The chain combines TRBV2 with TRBJ1-4, with D tentatively TRBD1 (5 bases). This CDR3 region has 15 residues. V dropped 2 bases and J dropped 5 bases, with 12 bases sitting between them. Germline loops: CDR1 SNHLY, CDR2 FYNNEI. The CDR3 sequence is CASSESDSLNEKLFF. Here the CDR3 DNA reads TGTGCCAGCAGTGAAAGCGACAGCCTCAATGAAAAACTGTTTTTT.

The V and J genes are TRBV30 and TRBJ1-3; D is undetermined. This CDR3 has 17 residues. The V end was cut by 3 bases, the J end by 0 bases, with 18 bases between. The germline gives CDR1 GTSNPN, CDR2 SVGIG (reference sequence). Here the CDR3 DNA reads TGTGCCTGGAGCCTACTTCAGGACTGGAGCTCTGGAAACACCATATATTTT. Translation gives CAWSLLQDWSSGNTIYF.

The chain combines TRBV11-3 with TRBJ1-1, with unresolved D. The CDR3 has 13 amino acids. The germline V gene encodes CDR1 SGHNT and CDR2 YENEEA. The germline V and J ends were trimmed by 3 bases and 6 bases, with 11 bases remaining between them. CDR3 coding DNA: TGTGCCAGCAGCTTTCTGAGGGTCTCTGAAGCTTTCTTT. This sequence encodes CASSFLRVSEAFF.

The chain recombines TRBV21-1 with TRBJ1-2. TRBV21-1 represents a pseudogene. This CDR3 contains 17 residues. CDR3 protein: CASSKAVGDPVNYGYTF. In nucleotides, the CDR3 is TGTGCCAGCAGCAAAGCGGTCGGGGACCCCGTCAACTATGGCTACACCTTC.

This clone was counted a single time. This chain uses TRBV27 with TRBJ1-1; D is perhaps TRBD1 (6 bases). Trimming took off 5 bases at V and 3 bases at J, with 13 bases between the two ends. Germline V CDR1 and CDR2: MNHEY, SMNVEV (reference sequence). CDR3 length: 14 residues. DNA of the CDR3: TGTGCCAGCAGTGTGGGACACGGGCACACTGAAGCTTTCTTT. Translated: CASSVGHGHTEAFF.

This chain joins TRBV24-1 and TRBJ1-1; D is possibly TRBD1 (6 bases). Germline CDR1 KGHDR, CDR2 SFDVKD. Deletions cut 0 bases from V and 0 bases from J, with 16 bases between. The length of the CDR3 is 18 residues. CDR3 amino acids: CATSDLDWEGDMNTEAFF. DNA of the CDR3: TGTGCCACCAGTGATTTGGATTGGGAGGGGGACATGAACACTGAAGCTTTCTTT.

The chain is built from TRBV5-4 and TRBJ2-7; possibly TRBD1 for D (5 bases). The CDR3 totals 12 residues. Germline V CDR1 and CDR2: SGHNT, YYREEE (reference sequence). Trimming stripped 2 bases from V and 3 bases from J, with 6 bases between. DNA for the CDR3: TGTGCCAGCAGCTTCCAGGGCTACGAGCAGTACTTC. Protein: CASSFQGYEQYF.

The chain uses TRBV4-1 and TRBJ1-6; possible D gene TRBD1, 6 bases. The V gene's germline CDR1 is MGHRA and CDR2 YSYEKL. Trimming took 3 bases from V and 7 from J, leaving 10 bases between them. The CDR3 runs 14 residues. CDR3 nucleotides: TGCGCCAGCAGCCACCTGGACAGAAATTCACCCCTCCACTTT. It specifies CASSHLDRNSPLHF.

The table lists this clone with a count of one. The chain combines TRBV7-6 with TRBJ1-3; unclear D gene. V gave up 5 bases and J gave up 2 bases, with 13 bases separating them. The CDR3 runs 15 residues. The germline gives CDR1 SGHVS, CDR2 FNYEAQ. CDR3 protein: CASSPNLAPGNTIYF. The DNA of the CDR3 is TGTGCCAGCAGCCCAAATTTAGCTCCTGGAAACACCATATATTTT. Variable domain in full (rest from reference TRBV7-6 and TRBJ1-3): GAGVSQSPRYKVTKRGQDVALRCDPISGHVSLYWYRQALGQGPEFLTYFNYEAQQDKSGLPNDRFSAERPEGSISTLTIQRTEQRDSAMYRCASSPNLAPGNTIYFGEGSWLTVV.

The chain uses TRBV6-5 and TRBJ1-2; D ambiguous. The CDR3 runs 14 residues. Trimming left V 2 bases short and J 1 base short, with 8 bases between. CDR1 MNHEY and CDR2 SVGAGI come from the germline V gene. The CDR3 nucleotides read TGTGCCAGCAGTTACGGGAGAGATAACTATGGCTACACCTTC. It specifies CASSYGRDNYGYTF.

The V and J genes are TRBV10-2 and TRBJ2-3; D unresolved. Per germline, CDR1 WSHSY and CDR2 SAAADI. V lost 8 bases, J lost 4 bases, and 10 bases lay in between. The CDR3 runs to 12 residues. This chain's CDR3 is CASLEQPDTQYF. The CDR3 nucleotides read TGCGCCAGCCTGGAACAGCCAGATACGCAGTATTTT.

In its sample, this clone was seen a few times. The chain combines TRBV18 with TRBJ1-4; D gene uncertain. The germline V and J ends were trimmed by 6 bases and 0 bases, with 11 bases remaining between them. This CDR3 is built from 15 residues. Looked up from germline, CDR1 is KGHSH and CDR2 is LQKENI. CDR3 coding DNA: TGTGCCAGCTCCCCCGATTTGTCAACTAATGAAAAACTGTTTTTT. This codes for CASSPDLSTNEKLFF.

The rearrangement joins TRBV11-2 to TRBJ1-4; 10 bases are a match to TRBD1. This CDR3 is 16 amino acids long. The J segment lost 8 bases and the V segment lost 5 bases, leaving 11 bases of the junction unmatched. Germline CDR1 SGHAT, CDR2 FQNNGV. CDR3 loop: CASSQAPGTGDEKLFF. CDR3 coding DNA: TGTGCCAGCAGCCAAGCTCCCGGGACAGGGGACGAAAAACTGTTTTTT.

V usage is TRBV30 and J usage is TRBJ2-5; 7 bases agree with TRBD1. Germline V lookup: CDR1 GTSNPN, CDR2 SVGIG (reference sequence). CDR3 size: 14 residues. The J segment lost 4 bases and the V segment lost 1 base, leaving 6 bases of the junction unmatched. CDR3 sequence reads: CAWSALQGRETQYF. CDR3 bases: TGTGCCTGGAGTGCCCTACAGGGGAGAGAGACCCAGTACTTC.

This clone has a handful of counts. The chain recombines TRBV5-4 with TRBJ1-1, with TRBD1 as a possible D gene (5 bases). The CDR3 has 16 residues. Trimming left V 4 bases short and J 1 base short, with 17 bases between. The germline V gene has CDR1 SGHNT and CDR2 YYREEE (reference sequence). In nucleotides, the CDR3 is TGTGCCAGCAGCGTGGGACTGATCTACGAGAACACTGAAGCTTTCTTT. Translating it yields CASSVGLIYENTEAFF.

This chain links TRBV27 with TRBJ2-7; 10 bases align to TRBD1. CDR3 size: 14 residues. The J segment lost 6 bases and the V segment lost 6 bases, leaving 8 bases of the junction unmatched. The germline V gene encodes CDR1 MNHEY and CDR2 SMNVEV (reference sequence). The CDR3 DNA reads TGTGCCAGCAGCCCACGGACAGGGGGACTCGAGCAGTACTTC. It translates to CASSPRTGGLEQYF.

The chain recombines TRBV12-5 with TRBJ2-1; D is uncertain. This CDR3 contains 13 residues. Germline V gene lookup returns CDR1 LGHNT and CDR2 FRNRAP. V was clipped by 8 bases and J by 2 bases, with 10 bases between them. CDR3 DNA: TGTGCTAGTTCAAGGGAAGCCTACAATGAGCAGTTCTTC. This translates into CASSREAYNEQFF.

This clone was found a few times. This chain joins TRBV10-2 and TRBJ1-5, with 10 nucleotides matching TRBD1. CDR1 and CDR2 from the germline V gene are WSHSY and SAAADI. The CDR3 has 16 amino acids. Unmatched junction bases numbered 14, after V lost 5 bases and J lost 10 bases. CDR3 DNA: TGCGCCAGCAGTACGGACAGGGGGTCAATTGGAGGTCCCCAGCATTTT. Its protein is CASSTDRGSIGGPQHF.

The chain combines TRBV6-5 with TRBJ2-7; D might be TRBD1 (5 bases). The CDR3 loop spans 13 amino acids. Trimming removed 9 bases from V and 0 bases from J, with 12 bases in between. Germline values: CDR1 MNHEY, CDR2 SVGAGI. The CDR3 DNA reads TGTGCCAGGGTAGGGGTAAGCTCCTACGAGCAGTACTTC. Encoded protein: CARVGVSSYEQYF.

This chain joins TRBV2 and TRBJ1-4; tentatively, D is TRBD1 (6 bases). The V end was cut by 4 bases, the J end by 10 bases, with 13 bases between. This CDR3 spans 13 amino acids. CDR1 and CDR2 from the germline V gene are SNHLY and FYNNEI. DNA for the CDR3: TGTGCCAGCAGTGCGGCAGGGGAGGGAAAACTGTTTTTT. Amino acid sequence: CASSAAGEGKLFF.

This clone was seen a single time. The rearrangement uses TRBV2 and TRBJ2-7; D is perhaps TRBD2 (5 bases). Deletions cut 1 base from V and 0 bases from J, with 10 bases between. Germline V CDR1 and CDR2: SNHLY, FYNNEI. This CDR3 region has 15 residues. The CDR3 DNA reads TGTGCCAGCAGTGAAGAAGCGGAGAGCTCCTACGAGCAGTACTTC. Translated, it gives CASSEEAESSYEQYF.